The 10 T cell receptor beta chains in this list originate from one sample, sequenced in a study of post-analysis software for immune sequencing data. Which antigens these TCRs recognize remains unknown. Unique molecular identifiers tagged the TCR beta cDNA libraries. TCRdb redid the calling of the PCR reads with MiXCR, one entry per CDR3 protein. The table lists hundreds of thousands of distinct CDR3 sequences, approximately 60% of them singletons. General study points: Controls had lower frequencies than patients of four or five TRBV segments, which included TRBV5-6, TRBV5-1 and TRBV20-1.

Sequenced material: blood. The receptors derive from a girl aged 2 to 9 with multiple sclerosis.

The chain recombines TRBV7-3 with TRBJ1-5; 7 nucleotides line up with TRBD1. The CDR3 covers 13 residues. The junction had 3 bases not matched to a gene; V was cut back by 2 bases and J by 8 bases. Per germline, CDR1 SGHTA and CDR2 FQGTGA. The CDR3 loop reads CASSLQTGEPQHF. CDR3 DNA: TGTGCCAGCAGCTTACAAACAGGGGAGCCCCAGCATTTT.

This rearrangement joins TRBV4-3 to TRBJ2-1, with D perhaps TRBD1 or TRBD2 (7 bases each). This CDR3 is 16 amino acids long. Germline CDR1 reads LGHNA; CDR2 reads YSLEER. V was trimmed by 0 bases and J by 3 bases, leaving 12 bases between them. The CDR3 reads CASSQDPGGDYNEQFF. The CDR3, as DNA: TGCGCCAGCAGCCAAGATCCAGGGGGGGACTACAATGAGCAGTTCTTC.

The chain uses TRBV12-3 or TRBV12-4 and TRBJ1-5; D is ambiguous. Trimming removed 6 bases from V and 0 bases from J, with 9 bases in between. This CDR3 comprises 14 residues. The CDR3 protein is CASSKGFSNQPQHF. The CDR3 DNA follows: TGTGCCAGCAGCAAAGGGTTTAGCAATCAGCCCCAGCATTTT.

This clonotype showed up just once. This chain uses TRBV10-2 with TRBJ1-2; 7 positions match TRBD1. The CDR3 sequence is 14 residues long. V shed 4 bases and J 5 bases; nucleotides not matched to a gene: 7. From germline, CDR1 is WSHSY and CDR2 SAAADI. This chain's CDR3 is CASSGGTVNYGYTF. In DNA, the CDR3 is TGCGCCAGCAGTGGGGGGACAGTTAATTATGGCTACACCTTC.

A few counts support this clonotype. The rearrangement joins TRBV10-1 to TRBJ2-1; 10 nucleotides agree with TRBD1. Germline CDR1 is WNHNN and CDR2 is SYGVQD (reference sequence). With 3 bases clipped from V and 7 bases from J, the junction kept 9 bases outside the gene matches. The CDR3 sequence is 16 residues long. The CDR3 DNA follows: TGCGCCAGCAGTGAAGTAGGGGACAGGGGTAAGAATGAGCAGTTCTTC. Translated, it gives CASSEVGDRGKNEQFF.

The chain combines TRBV9 with TRBJ2-7; D is uncertain. The assigned J gene may be wrong: the sequence end matches TRBJ2-4 better. The CDR3 runs 14 residues. The V gene's germline CDR1 is SGDLS and CDR2 YYNGEE. The CDR3 region is CASSVGVTPDIQYF. CDR3 sequence (DNA): TGTGCCAGCAGCGTAGGGGTGACACCAGACATTCAGTACTTC.

The chain combines TRBV20-1 with TRBJ2-7; TRBD2 matches at 8 bases. The CDR3 totals 15 residues. V trimming: 8 bases; J trimming: 1 base; junction bases outside the gene matches: 13. Germline V gene lookup returns CDR1 DFQATT and CDR2 SNEGSKA (reference sequence). The CDR3 sequence is CSTPRGGGHSYEQYF. The DNA for the CDR3 is TGCAGTACGCCCCGGGGGGGAGGACATTCCTACGAGCAGTACTTC.

V gene TRBV10-3 combines with J gene TRBJ2-7, with 7 nucleotides matching TRBD2. There are 14 residues in the CDR3. From germline, CDR1 is ENHRY and CDR2 SYGVKD. The V and J ends lost 6 bases and 0 bases, in that order; junction bases with no gene match: 5. The CDR3 sequence is CAIRRGGSSYEQYF. In DNA, the CDR3 is TGTGCCATCAGGCGGGGAGGGAGCTCCTACGAGCAGTACTTC.

V and J are TRBV7-9 and TRBJ2-1, with 13 bases lining up with TRBD2. Germline V gene sequence: CDR1 SEHNR, CDR2 FQNEAQ (reference sequence). This CDR3 comprises 15 residues. Trimming cost V 3 bases and J 9 bases; bases outside gene matches: 5. In DNA, the CDR3 is TGTGCCAGCAGCTTGACTAGCGGGAGGAGGGTTGAGCAGTTCTTC. This codes for CASSLTSGRRVEQFF. The entire variable domain, with the rest obtained from reference TRBV7-9 and TRBJ2-1, is as follows: DTGVSQNPRHKITKRGQNVTFRCDPISEHNRLYWYRQTLGQGPEFLTYFQNEAQLEKSRLLSDRFSAERPKGSFSTLEIQRTEQGDSAMYLCASSLTSGRRVEQFFGPGTRLTVL.

The chain recombines TRBV5-1 with TRBJ1-2; 7 nucleotides agree with TRBD1. Germline values: CDR1 SGHRS, CDR2 YFSETQ. This CDR3 has 15 residues. V was clipped by 4 bases and J by 3 bases; unmatched bases: 9. CDR3 loop: CASSMSTGIYYGYTF. In DNA form, the CDR3 reads TGCGCCAGCAGCATGTCGACAGGGATCTACTATGGCTACACCTTC.